This T cell receptor (beta chain) originates from a study of T cell responses to AZD1222 COVID-19 vaccine. Points from the study as a whole: Researchers took repertoire samples only after the peak T cell response had come. Clonal diversity was possibly underestimated; the donors were predominantly white British and more often female.

About this clone itself: What it binds is unknown.

Here immunoSEQ multiplex PCR was the method, and the copy in TCRdb shows in-frame clones only, minus some. Of 75,000 to 90,000 clones in the sample, approximately 91% were seen once. This CDR3 region has 14 residues. V lost 7 bases to trimming and J lost 6 bases, with 16 bases between them. The germline gives CDR1 MDHEN, CDR2 SYDVKM. The receptor's source is an adult in good health. Sample: peripheral blood, taken on day 0 of AZD1222 vaccination. The V call is TRBV28, the J call TRBJ1-5, with D hard to call. CDR3 DNA sequence: TGTGCCAGCAATCAAGCCTTAGGGATTCAGCCCCAGCATTTT. Its protein product is CASNQALGIQPQHF.